This T cell receptor beta chain was observed in a study of regulatory T cells in long-lasting Graves disease. Library construction for TCR beta used iRepertoire HTBI primers and Arm-PCR of CDR3 regions. Per the original methods: Samples collectively showed 62 TRBV and roughly 15 TRBJ segments. TCRdb reprocessed the multiplex PCR reads via MiXCR and lists one record per CDR3 protein. The V and J calls were not made by the authors but by TCRdb's processing. This table has roughly 430,000 distinct CDR3 sequences, approximately 22% appearing once. There are 16 residues in the CDR3. V was clipped by 2 bases and J by 7 bases, with 17 bases between them. Germline V lookup: CDR1 SGHVS, CDR2 FQNEAQ. This clonotype came up many times. Sample time point: persistent/refractory GD, antithyroid drugs over 5 years with positive TRAb. Researchers made the TCR library from RNA that was extracted from PBMCs.

This receptor was obtained from a female donor with Graves disease. The chain is built from TRBV7-8 and TRBJ1-4; tentative D call: TRBD1 (5 bases). The material sequenced was peripheral blood mononuclear cells (PBMCs), taken when the disease was refractory, from a patient treated with antithyroid drugs. The CDR3 DNA is TGTGCCAGCAGCTTACGAAACCGGGACGGAGCTGAAAAACTGTTTTTT. As protein: CASSLRNRDGAEKLFF.